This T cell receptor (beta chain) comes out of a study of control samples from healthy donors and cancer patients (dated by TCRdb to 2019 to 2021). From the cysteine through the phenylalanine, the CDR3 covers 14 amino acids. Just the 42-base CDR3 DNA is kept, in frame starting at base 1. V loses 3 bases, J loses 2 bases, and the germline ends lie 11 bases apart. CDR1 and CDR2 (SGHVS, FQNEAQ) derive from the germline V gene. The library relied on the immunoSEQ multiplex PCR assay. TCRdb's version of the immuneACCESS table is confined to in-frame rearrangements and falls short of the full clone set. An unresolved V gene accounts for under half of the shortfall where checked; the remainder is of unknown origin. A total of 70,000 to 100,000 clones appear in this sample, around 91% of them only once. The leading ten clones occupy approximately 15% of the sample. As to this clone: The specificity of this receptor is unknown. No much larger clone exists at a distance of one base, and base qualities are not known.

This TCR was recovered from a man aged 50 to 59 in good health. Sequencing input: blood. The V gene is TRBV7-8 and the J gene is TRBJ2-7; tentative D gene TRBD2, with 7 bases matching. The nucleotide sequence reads TGTGCCAGCAGCTTGGGAGGGGGTACCTACGAGCAGTACTTC. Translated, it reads CASSLGGGTYEQYF.